This T cell receptor (beta chain) was found in a study of CXCR3-negative and CXCR3-positive naive CD8 T cells (dated by TCRdb to the late 2010s). Context from the whole study: In total, approximately 130 million TRB reads were obtained, corresponding to roughly 1.5 +/- 0.3 million reads per library. The TRBV-TRBJ cluster analysis covered naive subsets from a handful of donors and memory cells from 3 donors. Diversity and physicochemical repertoire analyses covered about a dozen donors pooled from two independent experiments. Results and caveats for the whole study, not just this receptor: Because surface CD5, which has been linked to self-reactivity in mice, was comparable between naive subsets, TCR interaction strength was also inferred from TRB CDR3 physicochemical properties. Comparably high repertoire diversity was found in both naive subsets, whereas much lower repertoire diversity was found in memory CD8+ T cells. TRB CDR3s from CXCR3-positive naive cells showed higher hydrophobicity (lower Kidera factor 4), lower energy, and higher strength and volume indices than CXCR3-negative naive cells. Freshly isolated PBMCs were used for most assays because CXCR3 expression partially decreased after cryopreservation. Naive CXCR3-negative and CXCR3-positive cells from the same donor showed similar TRBV-TRBJ usage, whereas memory cells showed distinct patterns.

For each CD8+ T cell subset, flow sorting was done in triplicate, and around 300,000 cells per subset went directly into RLT lysis buffer. To keep memory contaminants out, a stringent definition of naive CD8+ T cells was applied: CD45RO-CCR7+CD27+CD95-. Peripheral blood mononuclear cells were isolated from buffy coats by standard density gradient centrifugation. Naive CXCR3-negative and CXCR3-positive CD8+ T cells were flow-sorted using a FACSAria III. Total RNA was extracted from sorted cells with an RNeasy Mini Kit. Concerning this clonotype: It lacks a known antigen.

The CDR3 starts with the cysteine, ends with the phenylalanine, and has 15 residues. Only the protein is available. Sequences SGHTA (CDR1) and FQGNSA (CDR2) are obtained from the germline V gene. The reads were generated on a NextSeq 550. The Human TCR Profiling Kit (MiLaboratory) was used to prepare UMI-labeled 5' RACE TRB cDNA libraries. cDNA synthesis used the entire amount of extracted RNA, and PCR amplification then used the entire amount of cDNA produced. Libraries were prepared in parallel using an identical number of PCR cycles. In the original analysis: MIGEC and MiXCR extracted about 50,000 +/- 10,000 unique UMI-labeled TRB cDNA molecules per library, requiring at least two reads per UMI. On average, each library contained roughly 40,000 +/- 10,000 functional in-frame TRB CDR3 nucleotide clonotypes without stop codons. Diversity metrics, including normalized Shannon-Wiener and Chao1, were computed in VDJtools after downsampling to 5000 UMI-labeled TRB molecules per sample. Clonotype-size-weighted physicochemical properties of the central five CDR3 residues (interaction energy, strength, volume and Kidera factor 4) were computed in VDJtools. TCRdb reprocessed the reads into one record per CDR3 protein sequence, lacking DNA. The V and J calls come from TCRdb's annotation, not from the publication. The table of this sample itemizes about 41,000 distinct CDR3 sequences. The ten largest clones add up to 1.5% to 2% of the sample.

Sequenced input: naive CXCR3- CD8+ T cells from blood. The cell subset or site label here, explained by the study, means: CD45RO-CCR7+CD27+CD95- naive CD8+ T cells lacking CXCR3 (TNR3-). The receptor's source is a human donor in good health. Some clones in this sample may be carry-over from other donors' samples. The chain couples TRBV7-2 to TRBJ2-2; TCRdb's assignment of TRBD2 cannot be checked, as there is no DNA. The CDR3 region reads CASSLDRAPTGELFF. The CDR3, completed at both ends by the reference TRBV7-2 and TRBJ2-2 genes, gives the full variable domain GAGVSQSPSNKVTEKGKDVELRCDPISGHTALYWYRQSLGQGLEFLIYFQGNSAPDKSGLPSDRFSAERTGGSVSTLTIQRTQQEDSAVYLCASSLDRAPTGELFFGEGSRLTVL.